This T cell receptor beta chain emerged from a study of regulatory T cells in long-lasting Graves disease. About the research overall: Newly diagnosed Graves' patients had under 3 months of antithyroid drugs.

Documented time point: newly diagnosed GD, antithyroid drugs for less than 3 months. RNA extracted from PBMCs served as the sequencing template. TCR beta libraries were built with iRepertoire HTBI primers and Arm-PCR of CDR3 regions. Each CDR3 protein is one row after TCRdb ran MiXCR on the multiplex PCR reads. The sample carries 420,000 or so distinct CDR3 sequences, about 16% recorded once. The V gene end was trimmed by 6 bases and the J gene end by 7 bases; junction bases not matched to a gene: 12. Per the germline V gene, CDR1 is MDHEN and CDR2 is SYDVKM. The CDR3 totals 15 residues. In this sample, this clonotype turned up many times. The data were also submitted as part of a second study, on T cells in Graves' hyperthyroidism and ophthalmopathy. Turning to that study: The TCR CDR3 first-round RT-PCR relied on the HTBI primer set. Most expanded thyroid clonotypes above 0.001 recurred in blood.

Specimen: peripheral blood mononuclear cells (PBMCs), collected at new diagnosis, from a patient treated with antithyroid drugs. The source is a woman aged 18-35 years with Graves disease. The chain has TRBV28 and TRBJ2-1; 7 bases align to TRBD2. The CDR3 nucleotides read TGTGCCAGCAGAAAAACTAGCGCCAAAGGGAATGAGCAGTTCTTC. Its translation: CASRKTSAKGNEQFF.